Following are 9 T cell receptor beta chains from one sample sequenced in a study of blood T cell repertoires in COVID-19. Repertoires were generated with immunoSEQ multiplex PCR, while TCRdb's copy carries only in-frame clones and drops some. The table has about 210,000 clones, less than 90% seen once. The sequenced sample consisted of peripheral blood. The receptors stem from a man aged 35 to 55 with acute or convalescent COVID-19.

V gene TRBV7-2 combines with J gene TRBJ2-7, with a weak D call TRBD1 (5 bases). Trimming left V 1 base short and J 7 bases short, with 11 bases between. The CDR3 contains 13 residues. From germline, CDR1 is SGHTA and CDR2 FQGNSA. The CDR3 here is CASSLGGLGEQYF. Here the CDR3 DNA reads TGTGCCAGCAGCTTAGGGGGCTTGGGGGAGCAGTACTTC. Full variable domain (outside the CDR3, taken from reference TRBV7-2 and TRBJ2-7): GAGVSQSPSNKVTEKGKDVELRCDPISGHTALYWYRQSLGQGLEFLIYFQGNSAPDKSGLPSDRFSAERTGGSVSTLTIQRTQQEDSAVYLCASSLGGLGEQYFGPGTRLTVT.

The sample holds a few counts of this clone. V gene TRBV2 combines with J gene TRBJ2-7, with D perhaps TRBD2 (6 bases). Germline V gene data show CDR1 as SNHLY and CDR2 as FYNNEI. CDR3 size: 12 residues. Deletions cut 4 bases from V and 9 bases from J, with 13 bases between. The CDR3 DNA follows: TGTGCCAGCAGTGGGGACTTTTTAAGGCAGTACTTC. Residues: CASSGDFLRQYF.

This clone was seen once. CDR3 protein: CASSDSTSGRYEQYF. The CDR3 DNA reads as TGTGCCAGTAGTGATAGTACTAGCGGGAGATACGAGCAGTACTTC. This chain uses TRBV19 with TRBJ2-7; 11 bases agree with TRBD2. Germline loops: CDR1 LNHDA, CDR2 SQIVND (reference sequence). The CDR3 runs to 15 residues. V lost 5 bases, J lost 4 bases, and 7 bases stayed unmatched.

The rearrangement uses TRBV11-2 and TRBJ2-1; TRBD2 is a possible D gene (6 bases). This CDR3 has 17 residues. Trimming cost V 5 bases and J 3 bases, with 20 bases left between them. In germline, CDR1 is SGHAT, CDR2 FQNNGV. The chain's CDR3 is CASSPRPLATNYNEQFF. CDR3 sequence (DNA): TGTGCCAGCAGCCCCCGCCCACTAGCAACCAACTACAATGAGCAGTTCTTC.

The gene calls are TRBV7-9 and TRBJ1-2; D unresolved. This CDR3 has 16 residues. V lost 2 bases and J 4 bases, leaving 17 bases between the germline ends. Germline V gene lookup returns CDR1 SEHNR and CDR2 FQNEAQ (reference sequence). CDR3 sequence: CASSLYKYGLFYGYTF. The CDR3 region has the DNA TGTGCCAGCAGCTTATATAAATACGGACTCTTCTATGGCTACACCTTC.

The chain is built from TRBV13 and TRBJ2-5; the D gene is possibly TRBD2 (5 bases). The CDR3 runs to 11 residues. Germline-derived CDR1 and CDR2 are PRHDT and FYEKMQ (reference sequence). Trimming removed 5 bases at V and 7 bases at J, with 8 bases between. In nucleotides, the CDR3 is TGTGCCAGCAGCAGAGGAGGGACCCAGTACTTC. It yields the protein CASSRGGTQYF.

The CDR3 is CASSEAQSGSSYEQYF. DNA of the CDR3: TGTGCCAGCAGTGAAGCGCAATCGGGGAGCTCCTACGAGCAGTACTTC. V is TRBV2 and J is TRBJ2-7; D perhaps matches TRBD2 (5 bases). CDR3 length: 16 residues. Germline V gene lookup returns CDR1 SNHLY and CDR2 FYNNEI. Trimming stripped 0 bases from V and 0 bases from J, with 12 bases between.

Here the CDR3 reads CASSDRGRTDTQYF. CDR3 in DNA: TGTGCCAGTAGTGACAGGGGGCGCACAGATACGCAGTATTTT. This chain links TRBV19 with TRBJ2-3, with 10 bases identical to TRBD1. Germline CDR1 and CDR2: LNHDA and SQIVND (reference sequence). Losses at the gene ends were 5 bases for V and 1 base for J; bases not matched to a gene: 0. The CDR3 has 14 amino acids.

The genes are TRBV3-1 (or the pseudogene TRBV3-2) and TRBJ1-3; no clear D. CDR3 length: 15 residues. Germline CDR1 is LGHDT and CDR2 is YNNKEL (reference sequence). V shed 0 bases and J shed 3 bases, with 9 bases lying between them. The CDR3 loop reads CASSQDASGGNTIYF. The CDR3, as DNA: TGTGCCAGCAGCCAAGATGCGAGTGGTGGAAACACCATATATTTT.